This T cell receptor (beta chain) was captured in a study of STAT3 mutations in large granular lymphocyte leukemia. Germline CDR1 reads GTSNPN; CDR2 reads SVGIG (reference sequence). The CDR3 covers 13 residues. V was pared by 0 bases and J by 5 bases, with 8 bases between. TCRbeta libraries averaged roughly 40,000 productive templates per sample. Only in-frame clones appear in the TCRdb table, and some are missing; sequencing was by immunoSEQ multiplex PCR. The data contain approximately 5,000 clones, roughly 80% of them singletons. Study-wide points: In T-cell large granular lymphocyte leukemia, about half of patients showed multiple immunodominant subclonotypes.

In the case of this clone: Its specificity is not known.

The gene calls are TRBV30 and TRBJ1-5; no clear D gene. The sequence was obtained from a man in his forties or fifties with T-cell large granular lymphocyte leukemia. Some clones in this sample may be carry-over from other donors' samples. The sequencing sample was made of peripheral blood mononuclear cells. The DNA for the CDR3 is TGTGCCTGGAGTGTACGAGATGATCAGCCCCAGCATTTT. This sequence encodes CAWSVRDDQPQHF. The full variable domain, in which reference TRBV30 and TRBJ1-5 provide the parts outside the CDR3, is SQTIHQWPATLVQPVGSPLSLECTVEGTSNPNLYWYRQAAGRGLQLLFYSVGIGQISSEVPQNLSASRPQDRQFILSSKKLLLSDSGFYLCAWSVRDDQPQHFGDGTRLSIL.